This TCR beta chain was sequenced during a study of response to subunit inactivated influenza vaccine. Study-wide results and caveats: Seasonal influenza vaccination, on each occasion, was suggested by the authors to recruit few new T cells.

V dropped 7 bases and J dropped 8 bases, with 18 bases sitting between them. The germline gives CDR1 SQVTM, CDR2 ANQGSEA. The CDR3 is 13 amino acids. From the RT-PCR reads, TCRdb called clonotypes with MiXCR, one entry per CDR3 protein. The data show under 550,000 distinct CDR3 sequences, approximately 7.7% seen once. This clonotype has just a few counts. The antigen is undetermined. The TCR originated in a man aged 50 to 69 who received an inactivated influenza vaccine. The rearrangement joins TRBV29-1 to TRBJ2-1; TRBD1 is a possible D gene (6 bases). The material sequenced was PBMCs from blood, taken about 24 months after vaccination. The CDR3 nucleotides read TGCAGCGCCTGGGGCATCAGGGGCCATGAGCAGTTCTTC. This encodes CSAWGIRGHEQFF.